This paragraph reports one T cell receptor (beta chain). Mismatch with germline at one junction end may stem from a read error. CDR1 is SGHAT and CDR2 is FQDESV in the germline V gene (reference sequence). The CDR3 is 12 amino acids. The data are from a study of OX40 agonist ivuxolimab in advanced cancers. Study background: The patients' treatment was ivuxolimab, an agonistic anti-OX40 (CD134) antibody.

Only in-frame clones appear in the TCRdb table, and some are missing; sequencing was by immunoSEQ multiplex PCR. This repertoire shows tens of thousands of clones, 80% to 90% found once; its top ten account for 40% to 55%. The V gene is TRBV11-1, the J gene TRBJ1-1; 7 nucleotides agree with TRBD1. This clonotype was obtained from an adult with an advanced solid tumor such as melanoma, head and neck, liver or kidney cancer. The sequences come from CD4+ or CD8+ T cells sorted from blood, collected in a trial of the OX40 agonist ivuxolimab. The chain's CDR3 is CASTRTGHPPLF. CDR3 in DNA: TGTGCCAGCACCAGGACAGGTCACCCCCCCCTCTTT.